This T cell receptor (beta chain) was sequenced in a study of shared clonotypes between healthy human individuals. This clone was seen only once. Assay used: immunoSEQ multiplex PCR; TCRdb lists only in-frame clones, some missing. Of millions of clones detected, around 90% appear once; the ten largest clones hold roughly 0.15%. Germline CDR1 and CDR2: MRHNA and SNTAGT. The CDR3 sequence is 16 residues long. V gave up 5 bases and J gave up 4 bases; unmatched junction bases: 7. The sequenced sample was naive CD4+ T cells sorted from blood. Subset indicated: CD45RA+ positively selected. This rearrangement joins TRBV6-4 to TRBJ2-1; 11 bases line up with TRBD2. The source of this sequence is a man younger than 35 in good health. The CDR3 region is CASSRLAGGSYNEQFF. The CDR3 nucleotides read TGTGCCAGCAGTCGGCTAGCGGGGGGTTCGTACAATGAGCAGTTCTTC.